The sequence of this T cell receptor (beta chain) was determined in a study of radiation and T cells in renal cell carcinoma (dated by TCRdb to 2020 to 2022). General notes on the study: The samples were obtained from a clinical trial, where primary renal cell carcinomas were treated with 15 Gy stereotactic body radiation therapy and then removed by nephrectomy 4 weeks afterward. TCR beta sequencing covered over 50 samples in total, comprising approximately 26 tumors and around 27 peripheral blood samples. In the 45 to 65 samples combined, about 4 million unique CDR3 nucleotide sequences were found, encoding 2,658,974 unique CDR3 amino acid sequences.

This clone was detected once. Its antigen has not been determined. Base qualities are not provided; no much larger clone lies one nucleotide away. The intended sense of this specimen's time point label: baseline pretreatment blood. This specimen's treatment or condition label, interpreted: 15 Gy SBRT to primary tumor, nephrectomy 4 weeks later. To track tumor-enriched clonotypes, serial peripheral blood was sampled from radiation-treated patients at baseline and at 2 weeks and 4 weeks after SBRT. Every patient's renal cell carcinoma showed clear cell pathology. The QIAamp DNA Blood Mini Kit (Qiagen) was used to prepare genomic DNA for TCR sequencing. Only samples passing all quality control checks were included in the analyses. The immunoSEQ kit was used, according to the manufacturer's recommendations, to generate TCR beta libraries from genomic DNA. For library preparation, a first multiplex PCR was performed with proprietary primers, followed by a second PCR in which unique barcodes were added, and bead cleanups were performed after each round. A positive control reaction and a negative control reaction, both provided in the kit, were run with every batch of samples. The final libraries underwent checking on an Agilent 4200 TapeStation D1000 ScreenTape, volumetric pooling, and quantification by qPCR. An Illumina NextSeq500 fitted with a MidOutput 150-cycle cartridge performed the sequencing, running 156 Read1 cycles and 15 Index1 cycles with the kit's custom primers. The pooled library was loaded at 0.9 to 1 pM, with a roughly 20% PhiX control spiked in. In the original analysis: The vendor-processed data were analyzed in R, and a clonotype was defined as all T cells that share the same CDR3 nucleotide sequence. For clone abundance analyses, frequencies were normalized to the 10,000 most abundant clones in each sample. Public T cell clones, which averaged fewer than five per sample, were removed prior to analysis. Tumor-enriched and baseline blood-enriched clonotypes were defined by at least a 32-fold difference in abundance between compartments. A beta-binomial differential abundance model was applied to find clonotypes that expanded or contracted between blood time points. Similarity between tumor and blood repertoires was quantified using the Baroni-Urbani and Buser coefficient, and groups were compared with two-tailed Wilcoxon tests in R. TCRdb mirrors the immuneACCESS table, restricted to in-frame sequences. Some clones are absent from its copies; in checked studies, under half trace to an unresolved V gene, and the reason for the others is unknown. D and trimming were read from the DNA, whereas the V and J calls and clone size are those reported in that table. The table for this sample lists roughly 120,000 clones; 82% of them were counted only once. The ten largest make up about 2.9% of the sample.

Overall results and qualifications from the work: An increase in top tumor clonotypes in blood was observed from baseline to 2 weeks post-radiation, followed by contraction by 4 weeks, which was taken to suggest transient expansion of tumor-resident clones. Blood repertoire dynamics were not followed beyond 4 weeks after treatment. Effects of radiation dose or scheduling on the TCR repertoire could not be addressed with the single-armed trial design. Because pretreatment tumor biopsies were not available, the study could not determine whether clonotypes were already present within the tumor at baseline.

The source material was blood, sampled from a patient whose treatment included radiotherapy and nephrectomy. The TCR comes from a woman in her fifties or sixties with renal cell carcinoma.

CDR3 protein: CASSQSEGESTDTQYF. In nucleotides, the sequence is TGCGCCAGCAGTCAATCTGAAGGCGAAAGCACAGATACGCAGTATTTT. This receptor chain uses TRBV23-1 and TRBJ2-3, with the D gene too uncertain to name. TRBV23-1 is filed as an ORF, its function uncertain. Including cysteine and phenylalanine, the CDR3 has 16 amino acids. The CDR3 DNA has 48 bases and is translated from base 1. The junction shows trimming of 0 bases on V and 0 bases on J, plus 10 bases between the germline ends.